The rows below give T cell receptor beta chains drawn from one sample of a study of identical twins. A single record per CDR3 protein comes from TCRdb applying MiXCR to the 5' RACE reads. Of some 330,000 distinct CDR3 sequences in the sample, approximately 8.7% are singletons; the top ten hold roughly 8.7%. The specimen sequenced was naive T cells sorted from blood. These TCRs come from a woman in her 50s in good health. CDR3s include the opening cysteine and the closing phenylalanine or tryptophan. A D gene is named only where the DNA matches it firmly. Size is omitted from some rows. Given values are once, few, many or a class for expanded clones.

>TRBV11-2|TRBJ2-1|-|few
TGTGCCAGCAGCTTAGGTGGCAGGGTCTACAATGAGCAGTTCTTC
CASSLGGRVYNEQFF
>TRBV6-1|TRBJ1-5|-|few
TGTGCCAGCAGTGAAGCGAGAGCAGGGGTTACGCCCCAGCATTTT
CASSEARAGVTPQHF
>TRBV20-1|TRBJ2-7|-|few
TGCAGTGCTAAGAGTCTCGATGGGTACGAGCAGTACTTC
CSAKSLDGYEQYF
>TRBV27|TRBJ2-1|TRBD2|few
TGTGCCAGCAGTTTACCCCCTGGACTAGCGGATCCGAACTACAATGAGCAGTTCTTC
CASSLPPGLADPNYNEQFF
>TRBV28|TRBJ2-7|-|many
TGTGCCAGCAGGAAAGGTGGGTTAGGGGACTACGAGCAGTACTTC
CASRKGGLGDYEQYF
>TRBV5-1|TRBJ2-3|TRBD2|-
TGCGCCAGCAGCGACGTACCGGGACTAGCGTCAGATACGCAGTATTTT
CASSDVPGLASDTQYF
>TRBV28|TRBJ2-2|-|-
TGTGCCAGCAGTTTACGAGGGGCAGGTAGTAGCCCCGGGGAGCTGTTTTTT
CASSLRGAGSSPGELFF
>TRBV18|TRBJ1-1|-|-
TGTGCCAGCTCACCCGGCCGACTCACTGAAGCTTTCTTT
CASSPGRLTEAFF
>TRBV15|TRBJ1-1|-|many
TGTGCCACCAGCAGAGGACAGAACACTGAAGCTTTCTTT
CATSRGQNTEAFF
>TRBV5-1|TRBJ2-1|-|-
TGCGCCAGCAGTCAAGGAGGTACGGATGAGCAGTTCTTC
CASSQGGTDEQFF
>TRBV11-3|TRBJ2-1|TRBD1|-
TGTACCAGCAGTCCTGACAGGGTACCATACAATGAGCAGTTCTTC
CTSSPDRVPYNEQFF
>TRBV6-2/TRBV6-3|TRBJ2-1|TRBD2|-
TGTGCCAGCATAATAGCGGGAGGTAGTGAGCAGTTCTTC
CASIIAGGSEQFF
>TRBV5-6|TRBJ1-2|TRBD1|many
TGTGCCAGCAGCTTGGGACAGGGCTACTATGGCTACACCTTC
CASSLGQGYYGYTF
>TRBV6-6|TRBJ2-7|-|many
TGTGCCAGCCGCCATGGGGTCAACGAGCAGTACTTC
CASRHGVNEQYF
>TRBV12-3/TRBV12-4|TRBJ2-2|-|many
TGTGCCAGCAGTTTTAAAAGAGGGACCGGGGAGCTGTTTTTT
CASSFKRGTGELFF
>TRBV4-1|TRBJ2-1|TRBD2|-
TGCGCCAGCAGCCAGCAAACCCTCAATGCGGGGAGGGCCGTCTCCTACAATGAGCAGTTCTTC
CASSQQTLNAGRAVSYNEQFF
>TRBV20-1|TRBJ1-5|TRBD1|-
TGCAGTGCTAGGACAGGGCCGGTCCAGCATTTT
CSARTGPVQHF
>TRBV6-1|TRBJ1-1|-|many
TGTGCCAGCAGCCAGGCATGGACGAACACTGAAGCTTTCTTT
CASSQAWTNTEAFF
>TRBV7-9|TRBJ2-1|-|few
TGTGCCAGCAGCTCCGGGGTGTACAGCAATGAGCAGTTCTTC
CASSSGVYSNEQFF
>TRBV12-3/TRBV12-4|TRBJ1-2|-|few
TGTGCCAGCAGTTTTGCGGGCGTCTATGGCTACACCTTC
CASSFAGVYGYTF
>TRBV5-1|TRBJ2-5|-|few
TGCGCCAGCAGCTACAGCGGAGGCCCAGAGACCCAGTACTTC
CASSYSGGPETQYF
>TRBV7-3|TRBJ2-1|TRBD1|few
TGTGCCAGCAGCTTAGCGTCAGGGGGTACGGATGAGCAGTTCTTC
CASSLASGGTDEQFF
>TRBV5-1|TRBJ1-1|TRBD1|few
TGCGCCAGCAGCTCGCAGGGGGCGGGGAACACTGAAGCTTTCTTT
CASSSQGAGNTEAFF
>TRBV15|TRBJ2-5|-|few
TGTGCCACCAGCAGAGAACAGGTGAATTCGGAGACCCAGTACTTC
CATSREQVNSETQYF
>TRBV7-2|TRBJ2-2|TRBD2|-
TGTGCCAGCAGCGTTTGGACTAGCACCGGGGAGCTGTTTTTT
CASSVWTSTGELFF
>TRBV6-6|TRBJ1-1|-|few
TGTGCCAGCAGTTACGACTTGGACCGAATGAACACTGAAGCTTTCTTT
CASSYDLDRMNTEAFF
>TRBV12-3/TRBV12-4|TRBJ2-2|-|few
TGTGCCAGCAGTCTTGTAGCGGAGCTTAACACCGGGGAGCTGTTTTTT
CASSLVAELNTGELFF
>TRBV12-5|TRBJ1-1|-|-
TGTGCTAGTGGTTTAGGACAGAACACTGAAGCTTTCTTT
CASGLGQNTEAFF
>TRBV24-1|TRBJ2-3|TRBD2|few
TGTGCCACCAGTGACATAGCGGGAATTGATACGCAGTATTTT
CATSDIAGIDTQYF
>TRBV5-1|TRBJ2-1|-|few
TGCGCCAGCAGAAGAGCGACGAGTGAGCAGTTCTTC
CASRRATSEQFF
>TRBV12-3/TRBV12-4|TRBJ2-1|TRBD2|-
TGTGCCAGCAGTTTATCCCTAGCGGGAGGGATCTACAATGAGCAGTTCTTC
CASSLSLAGGIYNEQFF
>TRBV6-6|TRBJ2-7|-|few
TGTGCCAGCAGTACCGGGGCCTACGAGCAGTACTTC
CASSTGAYEQYF
>TRBV7-9|TRBJ2-5|-|-
TGTGCCAGCAGCTCAAGTCTCGGAGAGACCCAGTACTTC
CASSSSLGETQYF
>TRBV7-9|TRBJ2-2|-|few
TGTGCCAGCAGCCTACTGCCGACGCAGAACACCGGGGAGCTGTTTTTT
CASSLLPTQNTGELFF
>TRBV20-1|TRBJ1-4|TRBD1|many
TGCAGTGCTAGAGCCGGCGACAGGGGAGGAGAAAAACTGTTTTTT
CSARAGDRGGEKLFF
>TRBV20-1|TRBJ2-7|-|-
TGCAGTGCTAGAGTCGGCAGGCTACGCTCCTACGAGCAGTACTTC
CSARVGRLRSYEQYF
>TRBV6-5|TRBJ2-3|TRBD2|-
TGTGCCAGCAGTTATGCGGGAGGGGGCACAGATACGCAGTATTTT
CASSYAGGGTDTQYF
>TRBV2|TRBJ1-2|-|-
TGTGCCCTCCCTGCAACGAGACTAGACGGCTACACCTTC
CALPATRLDGYTF
>TRBV24-1|TRBJ2-1|-|-
TGTGCCACCAGTGAGTTCGCCCGGGACGGGAACAATGAGCAGTTCTTC
CATSEFARDGNNEQFF
>TRBV11-3|TRBJ2-1|-|few
TGTGCCAGCAGCCCTCAGACTAGGAGCTCCTACAATGAGCAGTTCTTC
CASSPQTRSSYNEQFF
>TRBV6-5|TRBJ2-5|-|few
TGTGCCAGCAGTTACTTAGCCCGGGCCCGTGGGACCCAGTACTTC
CASSYLARARGTQYF
>TRBV20-1|TRBJ2-1|TRBD2|many
TGCAGTGCTAGACAACCAGCGGGAGGGGTTTGGCAGTTCTTC
CSARQPAGGVWQFF
>TRBV2|TRBJ2-5|TRBD1|-
TGTGCCAGCAGTGAAGGGCAGGGGGCCTCTGTCCAAGAGACCCAGTACTTC
CASSEGQGASVQETQYF
>TRBV10-1|TRBJ2-1|TRBD1|-
TGCGCCAGCAGCTGGGACAGCCGACGGGAGCAGTTCTTC
CASSWDSRREQFF
>TRBV7-9|TRBJ2-1|TRBD2|-
TGTGCCAGCGATTGGGCTAGCGGGAGTTCCTACAATGAGCAGTTCTTC
CASDWASGSSYNEQFF
>TRBV4-2|TRBJ2-3|-|many
TGTGCCAGCAGCCAAGAACGAGGATATACGCAGTATTTT
CASSQERGYTQYF
>TRBV11-2|TRBJ1-1|TRBD1|few
TGTGCCAGCAGCTTAGGCCAGGGGGTTGGGGTGATGAGTGAAGCTTTCTTT
CASSLGQGVGVMSEAFF
>TRBV24-1|TRBJ1-5|-|-
TGTGCCACCAGTGACCCGGGACAGCCCCAGCATTTT
CATSDPGQPQHF
>TRBV28|TRBJ2-6|-|many
TGTGCCAGCAGTCCTTCTTACCTGAGTACTGGGGCCAACGTCCTGACTTTC
CASSPSYLSTGANVLTF
>TRBV30|TRBJ1-1|-|few
TGTGCCTGGAGTTCCACCTTGGGCCCGGGGACTGAAGCTTTCTTT
CAWSSTLGPGTEAFF
>TRBV5-1|TRBJ2-1|TRBD2|few
TGCGCCAGCAGCCTTCTCCCGGGCCTAGCGGGAGGAGGGACCTACAATGAGCAGTTCTTC
CASSLLPGLAGGGTYNEQFF
>TRBV6-5|TRBJ2-7|TRBD1|-
TGTGCCAGCAGTAGCACAGGGGGCTACGAGCAGTACTTC
CASSSTGGYEQYF
>TRBV24-1|TRBJ2-3|TRBD2|many
TGTGCCACCAGTCCGGGGGTAGCGGGGAGCACAGATACGCAGTATTTT
CATSPGVAGSTDTQYF